A few counts support the clone carrying this TCR beta chain. Noted time point: healthy volunteer bleed at 6 weeks. Blood, whole and unfractionated, served as the source for total RNA extraction. V dropped 3 bases and J dropped 1 base, with 13 bases sitting between them. CDR3 length equals 16 residues. Germline CDR1 and CDR2: KGHDR and SFDVKD. This record comes from a study of human T cells and chemical hapten exposure. TCRdb re-called the RACE reads through MiXCR, storing one row per CDR3 protein. This sample has more than 75,000 distinct CDR3 sequences, with roughly 8.7% found just once. The V call is TRBV24-1, the J call TRBJ2-3, with D unresolved. This receptor was identified in a male donor in good health. Some clones in this sample may be carry-over from other donors' samples. Sequencing was carried out using whole blood. CDR3 loop: CATSDPNPTGTDTQYF. DNA for the CDR3: TGTGCCACCAGTGATCCAAACCCTACTGGCACAGATACGCAGTATTTT.